Here is one TCR beta chain with its context. Profiled with immunoSEQ multiplex PCR; TCRdb holds only in-frame clones, not every one. The sample shows approximately 500,000 clones, 75% to 80% of them seen only once. The data were obtained in a study of shared clonotypes between healthy human individuals. Approximately 100 million PBMCs per unsorted sample were used for genomic DNA. Losses at the gene ends were 0 bases for V and 6 bases for J; bases not matched to a gene: 8. The germline V gene has CDR1 SGDLS and CDR2 YYNGEE. This CDR3 is 16 amino acids long. The sample consisted of PBMCs. The receptor was derived from a woman between 40 and 55 years old in good health. Some clones in this sample may be carry-over from other donors' samples. The chain combines TRBV9 with TRBJ2-3, with 9 bases that match TRBD2. The CDR3 is CASSVEVAGAHDTQYF. CDR3 DNA sequence: TGTGCCAGCAGCGTAGAGGTAGCGGGGGCTCATGATACGCAGTATTTT.